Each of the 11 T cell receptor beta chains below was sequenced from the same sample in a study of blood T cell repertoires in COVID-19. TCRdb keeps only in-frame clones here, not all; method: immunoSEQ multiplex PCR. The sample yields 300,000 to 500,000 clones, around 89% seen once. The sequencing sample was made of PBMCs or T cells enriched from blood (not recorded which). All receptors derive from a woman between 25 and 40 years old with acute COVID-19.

In nucleotides, the CDR3 is TGTGCCAGCAGTGTAGGGGGGGCCCCTGAAGCTTTCTTT. Translating it yields CASSVGGAPEAFF. The rearrangement uses TRBV2 and TRBJ1-1, with D perhaps matching TRBD1 (6 bases). V was trimmed by 4 bases and J by 6 bases, leaving 12 bases between them. Germline CDR1 is SNHLY and CDR2 is FYNNEI. The CDR3 sequence is 13 residues long.

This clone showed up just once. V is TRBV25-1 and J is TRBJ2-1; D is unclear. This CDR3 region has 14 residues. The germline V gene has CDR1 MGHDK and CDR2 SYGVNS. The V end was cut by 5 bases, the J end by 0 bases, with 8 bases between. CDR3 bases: TGTGCCAGCAGTCCGGGTGGCTCCTACAATGAGCAGTTCTTC. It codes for CASSPGGSYNEQFF.

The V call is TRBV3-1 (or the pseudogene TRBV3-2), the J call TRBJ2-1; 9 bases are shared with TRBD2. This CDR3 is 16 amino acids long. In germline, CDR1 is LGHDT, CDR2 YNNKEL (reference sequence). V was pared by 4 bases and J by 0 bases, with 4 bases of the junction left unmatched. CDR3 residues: CASSPGLAVSYNEQFF. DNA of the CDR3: TGTGCCAGCAGCCCGGGACTAGCAGTCTCCTACAATGAGCAGTTCTTC.

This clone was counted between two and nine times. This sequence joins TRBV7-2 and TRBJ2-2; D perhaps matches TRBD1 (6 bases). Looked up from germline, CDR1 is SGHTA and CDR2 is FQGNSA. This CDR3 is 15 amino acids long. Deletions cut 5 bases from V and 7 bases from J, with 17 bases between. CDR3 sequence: CASSLPDRWDGELFF. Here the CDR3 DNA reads TGTGCCAGCAGCCTACCCGACAGGTGGGACGGGGAGCTGTTTTTT.

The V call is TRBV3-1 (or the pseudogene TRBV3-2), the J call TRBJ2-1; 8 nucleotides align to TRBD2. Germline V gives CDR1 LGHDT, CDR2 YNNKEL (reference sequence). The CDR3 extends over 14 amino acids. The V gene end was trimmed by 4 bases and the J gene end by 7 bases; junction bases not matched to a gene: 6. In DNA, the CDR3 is TGTGCCAGCAGCCCGTGGACTAGCTTGAATGAGCAGTTCTTC. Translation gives CASSPWTSLNEQFF.

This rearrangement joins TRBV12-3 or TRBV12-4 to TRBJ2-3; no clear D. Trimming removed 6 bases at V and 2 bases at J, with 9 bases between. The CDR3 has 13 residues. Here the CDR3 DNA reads TGTGCCAGCAGGCTGAGAAACACAGATACGCAGTATTTT. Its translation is CASRLRNTDTQYF.

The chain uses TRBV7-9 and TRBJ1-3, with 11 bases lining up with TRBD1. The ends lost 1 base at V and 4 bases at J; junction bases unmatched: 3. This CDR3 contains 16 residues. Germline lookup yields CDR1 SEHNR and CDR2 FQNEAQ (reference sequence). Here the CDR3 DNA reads TGTGCCAGCAGCTTAGGGACAGGGGGCCACGGAAACACCATATATTTT. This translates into CASSLGTGGHGNTIYF.

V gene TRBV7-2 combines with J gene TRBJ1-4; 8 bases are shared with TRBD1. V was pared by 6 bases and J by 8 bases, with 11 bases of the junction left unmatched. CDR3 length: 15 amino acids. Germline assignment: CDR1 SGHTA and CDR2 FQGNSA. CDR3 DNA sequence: TGTGCCAGCAGACCGACAGGGGAGAGGGGGGAAAAACTGTTTTTT. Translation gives CASRPTGERGEKLFF.

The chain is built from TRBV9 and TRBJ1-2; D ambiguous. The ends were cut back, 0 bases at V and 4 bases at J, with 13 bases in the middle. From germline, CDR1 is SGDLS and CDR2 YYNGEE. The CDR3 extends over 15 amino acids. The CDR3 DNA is TGTGCCAGCAGCGTAGAAGGAGGAATAAGCTATGGCTACACCTTC. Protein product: CASSVEGGISYGYTF.

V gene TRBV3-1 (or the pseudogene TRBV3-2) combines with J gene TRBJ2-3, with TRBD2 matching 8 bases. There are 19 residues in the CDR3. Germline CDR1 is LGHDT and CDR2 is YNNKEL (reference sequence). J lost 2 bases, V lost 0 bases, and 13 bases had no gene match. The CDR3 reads CASSQDLYGGGTATDTQYF. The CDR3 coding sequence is TGTGCCAGCAGCCAAGATTTGTATGGCGGGGGGACCGCCACAGATACGCAGTATTTT.

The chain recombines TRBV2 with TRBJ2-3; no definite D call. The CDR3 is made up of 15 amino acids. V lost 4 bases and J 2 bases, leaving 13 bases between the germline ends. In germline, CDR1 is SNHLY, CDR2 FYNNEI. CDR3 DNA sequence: TGTGCCAGCAGTGCCTCAAAGCGTATCACAGATACGCAGTATTTT. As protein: CASSASKRITDTQYF.